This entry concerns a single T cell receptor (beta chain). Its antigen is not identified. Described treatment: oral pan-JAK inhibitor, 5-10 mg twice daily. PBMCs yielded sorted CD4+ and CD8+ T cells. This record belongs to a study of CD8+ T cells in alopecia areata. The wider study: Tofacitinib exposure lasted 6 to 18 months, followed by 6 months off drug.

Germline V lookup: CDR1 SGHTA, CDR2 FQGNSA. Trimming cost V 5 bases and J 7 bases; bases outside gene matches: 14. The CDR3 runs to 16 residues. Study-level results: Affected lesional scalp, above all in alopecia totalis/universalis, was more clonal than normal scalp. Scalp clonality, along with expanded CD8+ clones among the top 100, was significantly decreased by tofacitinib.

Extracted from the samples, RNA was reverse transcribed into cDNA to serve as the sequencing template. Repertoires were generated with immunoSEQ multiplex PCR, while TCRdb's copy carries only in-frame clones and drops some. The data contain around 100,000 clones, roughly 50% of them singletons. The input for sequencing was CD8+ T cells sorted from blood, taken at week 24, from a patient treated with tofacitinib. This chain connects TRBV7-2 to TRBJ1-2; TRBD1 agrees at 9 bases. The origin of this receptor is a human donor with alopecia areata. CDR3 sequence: CASSTRDRVLLGGYTF. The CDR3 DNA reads TGTGCCAGCAGCACCCGGGACAGGGTGTTGTTAGGTGGCTACACCTTC. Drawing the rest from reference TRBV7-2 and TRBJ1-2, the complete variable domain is GAGVSQSPSNKVTEKGKDVELRCDPISGHTALYWYRQSLGQGLEFLIYFQGNSAPDKSGLPSDRFSAERTGGSVSTLTIQRTQQEDSAVYLCASSTRDRVLLGGYTFGSGTRLTVV.